This T cell receptor (beta chain) was sequenced during a study of long-term antiretroviral therapy in people with HIV. Study background: The earliest samples predate the 2015 immediate-ART recommendation by about a decade.

V lost 4 bases to trimming and J lost 4 bases, with 10 bases between them. Germline V gives CDR1 SGHVS, CDR2 FNYEAQ. The CDR3 covers 13 residues. Assay version v3.0 of immunoSEQ was used, and it was run at survey level. The assay was immunoSEQ multiplex PCR, and TCRdb's table has in-frame clones only and misses some. The sample contains under 30,000 clones, around 93% of which appear only once. Concerning this clone itself: The antigen is unknown.

General study points: Transplant donor controls retained higher diversity, though diversity increased after ART.

The chain recombines TRBV7-6 with TRBJ1-1; D is uncertain. The clonotype comes from a man aged 45 to 65 with HIV. The specimen comprised unsorted PBMCs, sampled just over 7.3 years after starting antiretroviral therapy. The CDR3 region has the DNA TGTGCCAGCAGCTCGACAACTGGCACTGAAGCTTTCTTT. Translated, it gives CASSSTTGTEAFF.